This T cell receptor (beta chain) was observed in a study of blood T cell repertoires in COVID-19. Study as a whole: Collection of acute and convalescent COVID-19 samples took place in the United States, Italy and Spain. Sample material is recorded as cDNA or gDNA derived from T cells, B-cell-depleted T cells, or PBMCs.

Original handling: Nucleated cell counts were estimated from reference gene primer amplification. Only in-frame clones appear in the TCRdb table, and some are missing; sequencing was by immunoSEQ multiplex PCR. The V and J calls and clone size are taken from that table; D and trimming were inferred from the DNA. The sample has roughly 280,000 clones, about nine tenths seen once. This clone has just a few counts. Germline V CDR1 and CDR2: MNHEY, SVGAGI. V trimming: 4 bases; J trimming: 3 bases; junction bases outside the gene matches: 7. This CDR3 has 15 residues. It was during active infection that Seattle patients were enrolled and then longitudinally followed.

This chain uses TRBV6-5 with TRBJ2-7; the match to TRBD2 covers 9 bases. The TCR sequence derives from a woman younger than 45 with COVID-19, enrolled during active disease. What was sequenced was peripheral blood. This CDR3 is CASSSGTSRFYEQYF. The CDR3 DNA sequence: TGTGCCAGCAGTTCCGGGACTAGCAGGTTCTACGAGCAGTACTTC.